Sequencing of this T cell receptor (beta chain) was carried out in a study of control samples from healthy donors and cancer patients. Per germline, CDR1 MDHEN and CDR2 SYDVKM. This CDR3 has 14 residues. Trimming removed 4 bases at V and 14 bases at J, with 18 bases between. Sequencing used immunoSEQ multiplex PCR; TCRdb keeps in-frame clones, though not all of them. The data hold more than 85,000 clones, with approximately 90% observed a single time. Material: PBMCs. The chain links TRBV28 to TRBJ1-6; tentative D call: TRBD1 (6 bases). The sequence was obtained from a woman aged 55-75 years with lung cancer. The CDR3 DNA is TGTGCCAGCAGTTCCCCCGGCCAGGGGAGAGCCCTCCACTTT. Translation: CASSSPGQGRALHF.